These 19 T cell receptor beta chains were all obtained from the same sample, sequenced in a study of T cell repertoires in cytomegalovirus infection. Via MiXCR, TCRdb re-called the reads, giving one row per CDR3 protein. The table records 600,000 to 800,000 distinct CDR3 sequences, approximately 24% of them present only once. The sequencing input was CD8+ T cells from PBMCs. Receptors were obtained from a human donor in good health (CMV status not recorded). Some clones in this sample may be carry-over from other donors' samples.

This clonotype was counted ten times or more. The J gene is TRBJ2-1, the V gene TRBV7-2; a possible D gene is TRBD1 (5 bases). Trimming removed 3 bases at V and 0 bases at J, with 12 bases between. The CDR3 totals 16 residues. Per germline, CDR1 SGHTA and CDR2 FQGNSA. Here the CDR3 DNA reads TGTGCCAGCAGCTTCTGGGGCAGGGTCTCCTACAATGAGCAGTTCTTC. Translation: CASSFWGRVSYNEQFF. Together with reference TRBV7-2 and TRBJ2-1, the CDR3 gives the full variable domain: GAGVSQSPSNKVTEKGKDVELRCDPISGHTALYWYRQSLGQGLEFLIYFQGNSAPDKSGLPSDRFSAERTGGSVSTLTIQRTQQEDSAVYLCASSFWGRVSYNEQFFGPGTRLTVL.

J is TRBJ1-4 and V is TRBV7-9, with D possibly TRBD1 on 5 matching bases. V was cut by 2 bases and J by 4 bases, with 23 bases left in between. Germline lookup yields CDR1 SEHNR and CDR2 FQNEAQ (reference sequence). This CDR3 is built from 19 residues. In DNA form, the CDR3 reads TGTGCCAGCAGCTTACGGGGAAACGGATATGGGGGATTTAATGAAAAACTGTTTTTT. Protein: CASSLRGNGYGGFNEKLFF.

This clonotype has ten or more counts. The chain is built from TRBV28 and TRBJ1-5, with D uncertain. CDR3 length: 15 amino acids. The V gene's germline CDR1 is MDHEN and CDR2 SYDVKM. V was shortened by 3 bases and J by 0 bases, with 9 bases between the two germline ends. CDR3 in DNA: TGTGCCAGCAGTTTTGATGTTAATAGCAATCAGCCCCAGCATTTT. Encoded protein: CASSFDVNSNQPQHF.

This chain connects TRBV4-1 to TRBJ1-2; maybe TRBD1 (6 bases). The V end was cut by 0 bases, the J end by 7 bases, with 15 bases between. CDR1 and CDR2 (germline): MGHRA, YSYEKL. The CDR3 is 15 amino acids. The CDR3 region has the DNA TGCGCCAGCAGCCAAGAGTCCGGGACAAGCGGTGGCTACACCTTC. Its protein is CASSQESGTSGGYTF.

For this clonotype: Given the absence of the conserved phenylalanine or tryptophan at the CDR3 end, a read error is likely. This chain uses TRBV19 with TRBJ1-2; D unclear. With 3 bases removed from V and 4 bases from J, the gap between germline ends came to 12 bases. The CDR3 covers 14 residues. Germline V lookup: CDR1 LNHDA, CDR2 SQIVND (reference sequence). The CDR3 nucleotides read TGTGCCAGTAGTATCGACCCGCGGGGCTATGGCTACACCCTC. Translating gives CASSIDPRGYGYTL.

In its sample, this clonotype was seen a few times. J is TRBJ2-5 and V is TRBV7-9, with 9 bases lining up with TRBD1. The CDR3 contains 17 residues. Germline trimming cut 3 bases from V and 4 bases from J; bases unmatched to any gene: 12. Germline assignment: CDR1 SEHNR and CDR2 FQNEAQ (reference sequence). CDR3 nucleotides: TGTGCCAGCAGCTTCCTGGGCGGACAGGGGCGGGGAGAGACCCAGTACTTC. It encodes CASSFLGGQGRGETQYF.

This clonotype came up a few times. The V gene is TRBV7-9, the J gene TRBJ2-1, with 13 positions matching TRBD2. This CDR3 comprises 18 residues. The J segment lost 0 bases and the V segment lost 6 bases, leaving 8 bases of the junction unmatched. Germline lookup yields CDR1 SEHNR and CDR2 FQNEAQ (reference sequence). This chain's CDR3 is CASSPTSGGSSSYNEQFF. CDR3 DNA: TGTGCCAGCAGTCCGACTAGCGGGGGGTCGAGCTCCTACAATGAGCAGTTCTTC. Full variable domain (outside the CDR3, taken from reference TRBV7-9 and TRBJ2-1): DTGVSQNPRHKITKRGQNVTFRCDPISEHNRLYWYRQTLGQGPEFLTYFQNEAQLEKSRLLSDRFSAERPKGSFSTLEIQRTEQGDSAMYLCASSPTSGGSSSYNEQFFGPGTRLTVL.

This clonotype occurred a few times. This rearrangement joins TRBV6-5 to TRBJ2-1; D tentatively fits TRBD1 or TRBD2 (6 bases each). V lost 0 bases, J lost 9 bases, and 18 bases lay in between. From germline, CDR1 is MNHEY and CDR2 SVGAGI. This CDR3 has 16 amino acids. CDR3 sequence reads: CASSYSRTQGLGEQFF. DNA of the CDR3: TGTGCCAGCAGTTACTCGCGGACACAGGGACTGGGTGAGCAGTTCTTC.

This clonotype has only a few counts. The V gene is TRBV6-5, the J gene TRBJ1-5; D not resolved. The CDR3 covers 13 residues. V was trimmed by 2 bases and J by 5 bases, leaving 7 bases between them. The V gene's germline CDR1 is MNHEY and CDR2 SVGAGI. The CDR3 DNA reads as TGTGCCAGCAGTTACCGGGGTTATCAGCCCCAGCATTTT. Translated: CASSYRGYQPQHF.

Only a few counts were recorded for this clonotype. V and J are TRBV7-6 and TRBJ1-6; TRBD1 aligns across 12 bases. Germline CDR1 reads SGHVS; CDR2 reads FNYEAQ. The trim removed 10 bases at V and 9 bases at J, leaving 4 bases unmatched. This CDR3 has 13 residues. CDR3 sequence: CAIEGQGASPLHF. CDR3 sequence (DNA): TGTGCCATCGAGGGACAGGGGGCTTCACCCCTCCACTTT.

V is TRBV6-5 and J is TRBJ1-2; maybe TRBD1 (5 bases). Germline V gene data show CDR1 as MNHEY and CDR2 as SVGAGI. This CDR3 region has 12 residues. The germline V and J ends were trimmed by 7 bases and 4 bases, with 10 bases remaining between them. The CDR3 region is CASTRDGYGYTF. In DNA form, the CDR3 reads TGTGCCAGCACCCGGGACGGCTATGGCTACACCTTC.

This clonotype has just a few counts. This rearrangement joins TRBV11-3 to TRBJ2-3; 11 nucleotides match TRBD2. CDR3 length: 17 residues. Germline trimming cut 4 bases from V and 6 bases from J; bases unmatched to any gene: 12. Germline CDR1 reads SGHNT; CDR2 reads YENEEA. CDR3 in DNA: TGTGCCAGCAGCTCCGACCCAACTAGCGGGGGAGGGGATACGCAGTATTTT. Translation gives CASSSDPTSGGGDTQYF. Variable domain in full (rest from reference TRBV11-3 and TRBJ2-3): EAGVVQSPRYKIIEKKQPVAFWCNPISGHNTLYWYLQNLGQGPELLIRYENEEAVDDSQLPKDRFSAERLKGVDSTLKIQPAELGDSAVYLCASSSDPTSGGGDTQYFGPGTRLTVL.

The sample holds one count of this clonotype. This clone may be a read error of a much larger clone one base away. V and J are TRBV12-3 or TRBV12-4 and TRBJ2-2; D gene uncertain. V lost 0 bases, J lost 7 bases, and 12 bases lay in between. The CDR3 is 15 amino acids. CDR3 sequence reads: CASSLATDFIGELFF. The CDR3 region has the DNA TGTGCCAGCAGTTTAGCGACTGACTTTATCGGGGAGCTGTTTTTT.

This clonotype was observed many times. J is TRBJ1-2 and V is TRBV27; D is possibly TRBD1 (5 bases). This CDR3 is 15 amino acids long. Germline CDR1 and CDR2: MNHEY and SMNVEV (reference sequence). The V end lost 7 bases, the J end lost 2 bases, and 17 bases lay between the germline ends. CDR3 loop: CASTTFDSLNYGYTF. DNA of the CDR3: TGTGCCAGCACCACATTCGACAGCTTGAACTATGGCTACACCTTC.

The chain is built from TRBV28 and TRBJ2-1, with TRBD1 matching 10 bases. The CDR3 totals 15 residues. V was clipped by 5 bases and J by 7 bases; unmatched bases: 8. The germline CDR1 and CDR2 sequences are MDHEN and SYDVKM. The CDR3 sequence: CASSPGTGDANEQFF. The CDR3 region has the DNA TGTGCCAGCAGTCCGGGGACAGGGGACGCTAATGAGCAGTTCTTC.

In its sample, this clonotype was seen many times. The V gene is TRBV6-2 or TRBV6-3, the J gene TRBJ2-1; D gene ambiguous. The germline V and J ends were trimmed by 5 bases and 9 bases, with 11 bases remaining between them. Germline CDR1 MNHEY, CDR2 SVGEGT. The CDR3 spans 12 residues. The CDR3 loop reads CASSTRTSEQFF. The CDR3 DNA reads as TGTGCCAGCAGTACAAGGACCTCTGAGCAGTTCTTC.

This clonotype has only a few counts. CDR3 loop: CASSTPDREDGYTF. In DNA form, the CDR3 reads TGTGCCAGCAGCACCCCCGACAGAGAAGATGGCTACACCTTC. The chain has TRBV7-9 and TRBJ1-2, with D possibly matching TRBD1 (5 bases). CDR3 size: 14 residues. Per the germline V gene, CDR1 is SEHNR and CDR2 is FQNEAQ (reference sequence). The V gene lost 5 bases and the J gene lost 6 bases, with 16 bases spanning the gap.

The gene calls are TRBV28 and TRBJ2-7, with D tentatively TRBD1 (6 bases). The germline V gene has CDR1 MDHEN and CDR2 SYDVKM. The CDR3 is 15 amino acids. Between the trimmed V and J ends, which lost 3 bases and 2 bases, there was a span of 14 bases. The CDR3 coding sequence is TGTGCCAGCAGTTTTGATTTGCAGGGGCCCTACGAGCAGTACGTC. Protein product: CASSFDLQGPYEQYV.

The chain uses TRBV2 and TRBJ2-7; possibly TRBD2 for D (6 bases). The CDR3 runs to 14 residues. Germline CDR1 reads SNHLY; CDR2 reads FYNNEI. Trimming took off 4 bases at V and 5 bases at J, with 15 bases between the two ends. As DNA, the CDR3 is TGTGCCAGCAGTGGTCGGCGGGAAGGCGACGAGCAGTACTTC. It translates to CASSGRREGDEQYF.